This TCR beta chain was captured by sequencing in a study of vaccination and CD4 T cells after COVID-19. Study information: Controls had a CEFX pool, an HIV-1 Nef pool, or no peptide added.

The Oncomine TCR Beta short-read assay was what sequenced the DNA obtained from cultured CD4+ T cells. Scientists extracted genomic DNA from CD4+ T cells grown in culture. TCRdb reprocessed the PCR reads via MiXCR and lists one record per CDR3 protein. Altogether about 6,800 distinct CDR3 sequences are present, about 30% being singletons, with the ten largest covering approximately 34%. Note on this clonotype: Its specificity is unknown.

The sample's treatment: roughly 10-day PBMC culture with coronavirus spike peptide pools or control peptides (ViraFEST assay). Gathered ahead of the COVID-19 pandemic (2011-2018) were the CD4+ T cells of the unexposed donor. ViraFEST expanded antigen-specific T cells with peptide pools, then sequenced TCRs. Each well received around 1.8 million PBMCs, cultured with about 9.1 IU/ml IL-2 and around 9.8 ug/ml peptide pools. The sequenced sample consisted of CD4+ T cells from blood, cultured in vitro. This receptor was identified in a human donor in good health.

Here the CDR3 DNA reads TGTGCCAGCAGTTTGGCCGTCCGGCGGGCAGATACGCAGTATTTT. Translation: CASSLAVRRADTQYF. The rearrangement joins TRBV12-3 or TRBV12-4 to TRBJ2-3, with a tentative D call TRBD2 (5 bases). The CDR3 is 15 residues long. V was pared by 3 bases and J by 4 bases, with 14 bases between.